The 18 T cell receptor beta chains below come from one sample, sequenced in a study of cytomegalovirus exposure and HLA in healthy donors. The study ran its PCR with 60 Vbeta and 13 Jbeta primers. Repertoires were generated with immunoSEQ multiplex PCR, while TCRdb's copy carries only in-frame clones and drops some. The sample includes about 130,000 clones, more than 65% seen only once; the top ten take 2% to 3%. The sequenced sample consisted of PBMCs. These receptors all come from a woman in her sixties in good health and CMV-seropositive.

The chain combines TRBV19 with TRBJ2-3; 9 bases align to TRBD2. Germline CDR1 is LNHDA and CDR2 is SQIVND (reference sequence). There are 16 residues in the CDR3. Unmatched junction bases numbered 15, after V lost 8 bases and J lost 6 bases. The CDR3 sequence is CASGSSALAGLDTQYF. The CDR3 region has the DNA TGTGCCAGTGGGTCTTCCGCGCTAGCGGGGCTCGATACGCAGTATTTT.

This clone was found a few times. Written as DNA, the CDR3 is TGTGCCAGCAGCCAAGCTGGCGGTAGCGGAGAGACCCAGTACTTC. It codes for CASSQAGGSGETQYF. The chain has TRBV14 and TRBJ2-5; D is possibly TRBD2 (6 bases). The germline gives CDR1 SGHDN, CDR2 FVKESK. The germline V and J ends were trimmed by 1 base and 4 bases, with 13 bases remaining between them. The length of the CDR3 is 15 residues.

The rearrangement uses TRBV10-2 and TRBJ2-7; no reliable D call. V lost 4 bases to trimming and J lost 3 bases, with 13 bases between them. The germline CDR1 and CDR2 sequences are WSHSY and SAAADI. The CDR3 has 14 residues. The CDR3 DNA reads as TGCGCCAGCAGTGGGAGCTACGGCTTCTACGAGCAGTACTTC. It codes for CASSGSYGFYEQYF.

This rearrangement joins TRBV25-1 to TRBJ1-2; D gene ambiguous. V gave up 6 bases and J gave up 4 bases, with 15 bases separating them. This CDR3 is built from 14 residues. Germline CDR1 MGHDK, CDR2 SYGVNS. The CDR3 nucleotides read TGTGCCAGCAGCCCCCCCGGTAATTCCTATGGCTACACCTTC. Its translation: CASSPPGNSYGYTF.

The V and J genes are TRBV18 and TRBJ1-6; the D gene is possibly TRBD1 (6 bases). Germline CDR1 and CDR2: KGHSH and LQKENI. CDR3 length: 15 residues. Trimming took 6 bases from V and 6 from J, leaving 15 bases between them. CDR3 amino acids: CASSPQDSLNSPLHF. CDR3 DNA sequence: TGTGCCAGCTCGCCTCAGGACAGCCTTAATTCACCCCTCCACTTT.

This clone appeared a single time. This sequence joins TRBV2 and TRBJ2-4, with 10 bases that match TRBD1. CDR3 length: 15 amino acids. V was pared by 6 bases and J by 8 bases, with 10 bases of the junction left unmatched. The germline gives CDR1 SNHLY, CDR2 FYNNEI. CDR3 sequence reads: CASSPPAGTGDIQYF. The CDR3 DNA follows: TGTGCCAGCAGCCCACCTGCCGGGACAGGGGACATTCAGTACTTC.

V and J are TRBV5-4 and TRBJ1-1, with D perhaps TRBD1 (6 bases). The germline V gene encodes CDR1 SGHNT and CDR2 YYREEE (reference sequence). The CDR3 is made up of 13 amino acids. Between the trimmed V and J ends, which lost 3 bases and 4 bases, there was a span of 10 bases. DNA of the CDR3: TGTGCCAGCAGCTCCCAGGGGTCCACTGAAGCTTTCTTT. Translation: CASSSQGSTEAFF.

The V gene is TRBV5-5, the J gene TRBJ2-7; D ambiguous. The germline CDR1 and CDR2 sequences are SGHKS and YYEKEE (reference sequence). The V and J ends lost 0 bases and 1 base respectively, with 11 bases between them. This CDR3 is 15 amino acids long. The CDR3 DNA is TGTGCCAGCAGCTTGGCCGTTGTCAGTTCCTACGAGCAGTACTTC. This encodes CASSLAVVSSYEQYF.

The genes are TRBV15 and TRBJ2-5; no clear D gene. Germline V gene data show CDR1 as LNHNV and CDR2 as YYDKDF (reference sequence). The CDR3 has 13 amino acids. Trimming left V 5 bases short and J 2 bases short, with 9 bases between. CDR3 region: CATSLQYQETQYF. The DNA of the CDR3 is TGTGCCACCAGCTTGCAGTATCAAGAGACCCAGTACTTC.

This clone was found a few times. V and J are TRBV4-2 and TRBJ2-7; perhaps TRBD2 as D (5 bases). The germline gives CDR1 LGHNA, CDR2 YNFKEQ. Trimming pared 0 bases from V and 4 bases from J, leaving 16 bases between. This CDR3 comprises 16 residues. The DNA of the CDR3 is TGTGCCAGCAGCCAAGATAAAGTCTCCGGGAAGTACGAGCAGTACTTC. Amino acid sequence: CASSQDKVSGKYEQYF.

The rearrangement uses TRBV6-6 and TRBJ1-2; possibly TRBD1 for D (6 bases). Trimming took off 10 bases at V and 0 bases at J, with 15 bases between the two ends. This CDR3 spans 14 amino acids. Germline V gene sequence: CDR1 MNHNY, CDR2 SVGAGI (reference sequence). The CDR3 DNA reads TGTGCCACTTCTCAGGGGTCAGCTAACTATGGCTACACCTTC. Encoded protein: CATSQGSANYGYTF.

V and J are TRBV11-2 and TRBJ2-1, with a tentative D call TRBD2 (5 bases). With 2 bases removed from V and 4 bases from J, the gap between germline ends came to 9 bases. This CDR3 contains 14 residues. Germline loops: CDR1 SGHAT, CDR2 FQNNGV. CDR3 nucleotide sequence: TGTGCCAGCAGCTTAAGTTCGGGGTACAATGAGCAGTTCTTC. It specifies CASSLSSGYNEQFF.

The chain carries TRBV6-5 and TRBJ1-1; TRBD1 is a possible D gene (5 bases). The CDR3 totals 15 residues. Germline loops: CDR1 MNHEY, CDR2 SVGAGI. With 4 bases removed from V and 0 bases from J, the gap between germline ends came to 12 bases. As DNA, the CDR3 is TGTGCCAGCAGTTTCGACAGCCCAATGAACACTGAAGCTTTCTTT. Amino acids: CASSFDSPMNTEAFF.

J is TRBJ2-5 and V is TRBV18; 10 nucleotides align to TRBD2. V trimming: 1 base; J trimming: 0 bases; junction bases outside the gene matches: 8. This CDR3 has 18 amino acids. The V gene's germline CDR1 is KGHSH and CDR2 LQKENI. In DNA, the CDR3 is TGTGCCAGCTCACCACGACTAGCGGGCGTGGGGTACCAAGAGACCCAGTACTTC. Its protein product is CASSPRLAGVGYQETQYF.

The chain carries TRBV19 and TRBJ1-1, with TRBD1 matching 8 bases. This CDR3 region has 14 residues. Germline V lookup: CDR1 LNHDA, CDR2 SQIVND (reference sequence). V lost 6 bases and J lost 3; bases outside the gene matches: 6. The CDR3: CASSPGQGYTEAFF. The CDR3 bases are TGTGCCAGTAGCCCCGGACAGGGCTACACTGAAGCTTTCTTT.

This chain connects TRBV27 to TRBJ1-5, with 9 bases identical to TRBD1. This CDR3 is 19 amino acids long. The germline V gene encodes CDR1 MNHEY and CDR2 SMNVEV (reference sequence). J gave up 4 bases and V 7 bases, and 20 bases lay outside the gene matches. CDR3 residues: CASTPSPGQGGGGNQPQHF. The CDR3 nucleotides are TGTGCCAGCACTCCATCTCCGGGACAGGGAGGCGGGGGTAATCAGCCCCAGCATTTT.

CDR3 residues: CASSLGAGSPLHF. Here the CDR3 DNA reads TGTGCCAGCAGCTTAGGGGCAGGCTCACCCCTCCACTTT. This rearrangement joins TRBV11-3 to TRBJ1-6, with D unclear. The CDR3 consists of 13 residues. Germline V gene sequence: CDR1 SGHNT, CDR2 YENEEA. V was clipped by 1 base and J by 10 bases, with 8 bases between them.

The chain has TRBV9 and TRBJ1-4; D gene unclear. In germline, CDR1 is SGDLS, CDR2 YYNGEE. V lost 3 bases to trimming and J lost 8 bases, with 8 bases between them. The CDR3 spans 12 residues. The CDR3 sequence: CASSAPGEKLFF. The CDR3 DNA is TGTGCCAGCAGCGCCCCGGGGGAAAAACTGTTTTTT. The whole variable domain, remainder taken from reference TRBV9 and TRBJ1-4, is DSGVTQTPKHLITATGQRVTLRCSPRSGDLSVYWYQQSLDQGLQFLIQYYNGEERAKGNILERFSAQQFPDLHSELNLSSLELGDSALYFCASSAPGEKLFFGSGTQLSVL.